Below, one T cell receptor (beta chain) is given with its context. The table came from immunoSEQ multiplex PCR; TCRdb's copy has only in-frame clones and leaves some out. The sample consists of about 98,000 clones, roughly 92% of them appearing once. These data belong to a study of blood T cell repertoires in COVID-19. Study summary: T cells, B-cell-depleted T cells, or PBMCs supplied cDNA or gDNA.

This CDR3 is built from 16 residues. V dropped 2 bases and J dropped 8; count of bases not matched to a gene: 8. Germline V gene lookup returns CDR1 SGHTA and CDR2 FQGNSA. The rearrangement links TRBV7-2 to TRBJ1-6; 8 bases are shared with TRBD1. The sequence came from a woman between 50 and 59 years old with COVID-19, enrolled during active disease. Sequencing was performed on peripheral blood. DNA for the CDR3: TGTGCCAGCAGCTTACTAGCCGGGACAGGCGATTCACCCCTCCACTTT. It encodes CASSLLAGTGDSPLHF.